This TCR beta chain was recovered during a study of blood T cell repertoires in COVID-19. The overall study: T cells, B-cell-depleted T cells, or PBMCs provided the cDNA or gDNA that served as material.

V shed 0 bases, J shed 4 bases, and the junction held 0 bases outside the gene matches. The CDR3 covers 15 residues. Germline CDR1 reads LGHDT; CDR2 reads YNNKEL (reference sequence). Original methodology: Amplification of reference gene primers provided the estimated nucleated cell counts. Some clones are missing from TCRdb's copy, which holds only in-frame ones; the method was immunoSEQ multiplex PCR. The V and J calls and clone size come from that table; D and trimming were worked out from the DNA. The sample lists roughly 200,000 clones, 80% to 90% occurring once. This rearrangement joins TRBV3-1 (or the pseudogene TRBV3-2) to TRBJ2-1; TRBD2 agrees at 10 bases. Sequenced material: peripheral blood. The receptor was derived from a woman aged 80 or older with active or convalescent COVID-19. The CDR3 DNA follows: TGTGCCAGCAGCCAAGAACTAGCGGGATACAATGAGCAGTTCTTC. Protein: CASSQELAGYNEQFF.